The 27 T cell receptor beta chains presented below share a single source sample, sequenced in a study of blood T cell repertoires in COVID-19. Measured with immunoSEQ multiplex PCR; TCRdb has only the in-frame clones, and not every one. Of hundreds of thousands of clones in the sample, roughly 85% are singletons; the top ten hold around 2%. Material for sequencing was PBMCs or T cells enriched from blood (not recorded which). These TCRs come from a woman aged 25-40 years who had been exposed to COVID-19.

CDR3 in amino acids: CATSWGQSTDTQYF. The CDR3 nucleotides are TGTGCCACCAGTTGGGGACAAAGCACAGATACGCAGTATTTT. The chain is built from TRBV15 and TRBJ2-3; TRBD1 might be the D (6 bases). The V gene lost 6 bases and the J gene lost 0 bases, with 10 bases spanning the gap. Germline values: CDR1 LNHNV, CDR2 YYDKDF (reference sequence). This CDR3 spans 14 amino acids.

The rearrangement uses TRBV6-4 and TRBJ1-4, with unresolved D. This CDR3 spans 16 amino acids. The germline V gene encodes CDR1 MRHNA and CDR2 SNTAGT. V was clipped by 4 bases and J by 2 bases, with 14 bases between them. CDR3 region: CASSASRVLTNEKLFF. CDR3 DNA: TGTGCCAGCAGTGCGTCACGGGTGCTGACTAATGAAAAACTGTTTTTT.

The genes are TRBV5-8 and TRBJ2-7, with TRBD1 matching 10 bases. The V gene end was trimmed by 2 bases and the J gene end by 4 bases; junction bases not matched to a gene: 3. CDR3 length equals 14 residues. The V gene's germline CDR1 is SGHTS and CDR2 YDEGEE. CDR3 coding DNA: TGTGCCAGCAGCTTAAGGGACAGGGGTTACGAGCAGTACTTC. The encoded protein is CASSLRDRGYEQYF.

The rearrangement links TRBV3-1 (or the pseudogene TRBV3-2) to TRBJ1-3; D perhaps matches TRBD1 (6 bases). This CDR3 contains 14 residues. The germline V gene encodes CDR1 LGHDT and CDR2 YNNKEL (reference sequence). Trimming pared 3 bases from V and 3 bases from J, leaving 9 bases between. Here the CDR3 DNA reads TGTGCCAGCAGCCAGGGGGCTCGTGGAAACACCATATATTTT. It codes for CASSQGARGNTIYF.

V usage is TRBV27 and J usage is TRBJ2-3; 10 bases line up with TRBD2. This CDR3 comprises 15 residues. In germline, CDR1 is MNHEY, CDR2 SMNVEV (reference sequence). Germline trimming cut 3 bases from V and 6 bases from J; bases unmatched to any gene: 6. This chain's CDR3 is CASSFWSSGGDTQYF. The CDR3 coding sequence is TGTGCCAGCAGTTTTTGGTCTAGCGGGGGCGATACGCAGTATTTT.

The count of this clone is one. The chain couples TRBV11-2 to TRBJ2-3, with D possibly TRBD2 on 5 matching bases. The CDR3 covers 15 residues. The V end lost 3 bases, the J end lost 4 bases, and 14 bases lay between the germline ends. The V gene's germline CDR1 is SGHAT and CDR2 FQNNGV. Here the CDR3 DNA reads TGTGCCAGCAGCTTGTTTCGGACTGCCGCAGATACGCAGTATTTT. Translated: CASSLFRTAADTQYF.

V gene TRBV5-1 combines with J gene TRBJ1-1; 10 positions match TRBD1. J lost 4 bases, V lost 6 bases, and 3 bases had no gene match. Germline V gene sequence: CDR1 SGHRS, CDR2 YFSETQ. This CDR3 contains 13 residues. CDR3 region: CASTGTGATEAFF. CDR3 DNA: TGCGCCAGCACCGGGACAGGGGCCACTGAAGCTTTCTTT.

As DNA, the CDR3 is TGTGCCAGCAGTGCCCTAGCGGGAGGGGTGACAGATACGCAGTATTTT. As protein: CASSALAGGVTDTQYF. The V and J genes are TRBV25-1 and TRBJ2-3; 12 bases are shared with TRBD2. The ends lost 4 bases at V and 3 bases at J; junction bases unmatched: 5. CDR3 length equals 16 residues. CDR1 is MGHDK and CDR2 is SYGVNS in the germline V gene.

CDR3 DNA sequence: TGTGCCAGCAGTTTGTCAGTTGAAGCTTTCTTT. It yields the protein CASSLSVEAFF. The chain has TRBV28 and TRBJ1-1, with D unclear. The germline CDR1 and CDR2 sequences are MDHEN and SYDVKM. The CDR3 length is 11 residues. V lost 3 bases to trimming and J lost 7 bases, with 6 bases between them. The full variable domain, rest sourced from reference TRBV28 and TRBJ1-1, is DVKVTQSSRYLVKRTGEKVFLECVQDMDHENMFWYRQDPGLGLRLIYFSYDVKMKEKGDIPEGYSVSREKKERFSLILESASTNQTSMYLCASSLSVEAFFGQGTRLTVV.

The rearrangement uses TRBV4-2 and TRBJ1-2; 8 bases are a match to TRBD1. This CDR3 is 17 amino acids long. Germline lookup yields CDR1 LGHNA and CDR2 YNFKEQ. Unmatched junction bases numbered 14, after V lost 0 bases and J lost 8 bases. CDR3 amino acids: CASSQDEGTGPIGGYTF. The CDR3 DNA reads TGTGCCAGCAGCCAAGATGAGGGGACAGGACCTATAGGGGGCTACACCTTC.

This sequence joins TRBV7-2 and TRBJ1-2; 9 bases line up with TRBD1. Germline V lookup: CDR1 SGHTA, CDR2 FQGNSA. This CDR3 contains 13 residues. Unmatched junction bases numbered 7, after V lost 7 bases and J lost 7 bases. In DNA, the CDR3 is TGTGCCAGCACCTCGGGGGACAGGGCTGGCTACACCTTC. It codes for CASTSGDRAGYTF.

V usage is TRBV14 and J usage is TRBJ2-2, with 7 bases that match TRBD1. This CDR3 contains 14 residues. V was clipped by 3 bases and J by 5 bases; unmatched bases: 3. CDR1 and CDR2 from the germline V gene are SGHDN and FVKESK. In DNA, the CDR3 is TGTGCCAGCAGCCACGGGACAGTTACCGGGGAGCTGTTTTTT. This codes for CASSHGTVTGELFF.

The chain carries TRBV5-1 and TRBJ1-6; no firm D call. This CDR3 region has 14 residues. Germline loops: CDR1 SGHRS, CDR2 YFSETQ. The germline V and J ends were trimmed by 1 base and 4 bases, with 6 bases remaining between them. The CDR3 DNA reads as TGCGCCAGCAGCTTGAGCGGTTATAATTCACCCCTCCACTTT. The encoded protein is CASSLSGYNSPLHF.

In nucleotides, the CDR3 is TGTGCCAGCAGCTTAGGATTTGGACAGTCTGGCTACACCTTC. Translation gives CASSLGFGQSGYTF. V gene TRBV7-9 combines with J gene TRBJ1-2; D may be TRBD1 (6 bases). The germline V gene has CDR1 SEHNR and CDR2 FQNEAQ (reference sequence). Trimming left V 1 base short and J 7 bases short, with 13 bases between. The CDR3 is made up of 14 amino acids.

The chain links TRBV5-1 to TRBJ2-5; 10 bases map to TRBD2. This CDR3 region has 17 residues. CDR1 and CDR2 (germline): SGHRS, YFSETQ. V shed 0 bases, J shed 5 bases, and the junction held 10 bases outside the gene matches. This chain's CDR3 is CASSLASLAGAGETQYF. As DNA, the CDR3 is TGCGCCAGCAGCTTGGCCAGTCTAGCGGGAGCTGGGGAGACCCAGTACTTC.

The rearrangement joins TRBV5-8 to TRBJ2-3; TRBD1 matches 7 bases. CDR1 is SGHTS, CDR2 YDEGEE, per germline. V shed 3 bases, J shed 2 bases, and the junction held 6 bases outside the gene matches. CDR3 size: 15 residues. CDR3 DNA: TGTGCCAGCAGCTCGGGACAGAAACTCACAGATACGCAGTATTTT. This codes for CASSSGQKLTDTQYF.

The gene calls are TRBV4-1 and TRBJ1-4; no firm D call. The CDR3 runs 13 residues. V was pared by 1 base and J by 8 bases, with 8 bases between. Germline V lookup: CDR1 MGHRA, CDR2 YSYEKL. The CDR3 protein is CASSQALGEKLFF. In DNA, the CDR3 is TGCGCCAGCAGCCAAGCGTTGGGCGAAAAACTGTTTTTT.

The rearrangement joins TRBV7-9 to TRBJ2-3, with a tentative D call TRBD2 (5 bases). V was trimmed by 7 bases and J by 2 bases, leaving 13 bases between them. Germline V gene lookup returns CDR1 SEHNR and CDR2 FQNEAQ (reference sequence). CDR3 length: 14 amino acids. CDR3 sequence (DNA): TGTGCCAGCAACCTAGCCCAGGCCACAGATACGCAGTATTTT. The encoded protein is CASNLAQATDTQYF.

The rearrangement uses TRBV30 and TRBJ1-1; D gene uncertain. The V gene's germline CDR1 is GTSNPN and CDR2 SVGIG (reference sequence). The CDR3 is 13 amino acids. The germline V and J ends were trimmed by 3 bases and 1 base, with 9 bases remaining between them. As DNA, the CDR3 is TGTGCCTGGAGAACACAAGAGAACACTGAAGCTTTCTTT. Translated, it gives CAWRTQENTEAFF.

This clone is a singleton in its sample. The rearrangement links TRBV6-2 or TRBV6-3 to TRBJ2-1, with 7 bases that match TRBD2. This CDR3 comprises 13 residues. Germline loops: CDR1 MNHEY, CDR2 SVGEGT. Unmatched junction bases numbered 4, after V lost 8 bases and J lost 3 bases. The CDR3 coding sequence is TGTGCCAGCCGCCGCGGGGGCTACAATGAGCAGTTCTTC. Amino acids: CASRRGGYNEQFF.

This clone was detected once. J is TRBJ2-2 and V is TRBV28; a possible D gene is TRBD1 (6 bases). The CDR3 runs 16 residues. V was shortened by 2 bases and J by 3 bases, with 13 bases between the two germline ends. Germline-derived CDR1 and CDR2 are MDHEN and SYDVKM. The CDR3, as DNA: TGTGCCAGCAGTTTAGTACAGGGAATCTACACCGGGGAGCTGTTTTTT. This translates into CASSLVQGIYTGELFF.

The rearrangement uses TRBV6-5 and TRBJ2-5, with a possible D match to TRBD2 (7 bases). The CDR3 length is 14 residues. Germline-derived CDR1 and CDR2 are MNHEY and SVGAGI. Trimming took off 8 bases at V and 3 bases at J, with 16 bases between the two ends. CDR3 in amino acids: CASHKRGGKETQYF. In DNA, the CDR3 is TGTGCCAGCCACAAAAGGGGGGGCAAAGAGACCCAGTACTTC.

V gene TRBV5-4 combines with J gene TRBJ1-1; 8 bases match TRBD1. Per the germline V gene, CDR1 is SGHNT and CDR2 is YYREEE (reference sequence). The CDR3 is 11 amino acids. V shed 10 bases, J shed 4 bases, and the junction held 3 bases outside the gene matches. This CDR3 reads CASTGGTEAFF. In DNA form, the CDR3 reads TGTGCCTCCACAGGGGGCACTGAAGCTTTCTTT.

Turning to this clone: The sample contains more than one DNA sequence encoding this CDR3. This chain links TRBV7-9 with TRBJ2-1; D is ambiguous. The V gene lost 0 bases and the J gene lost 0 bases, with 3 bases spanning the gap. The CDR3 length is 14 residues. Germline lookup yields CDR1 SEHNR and CDR2 FQNEAQ (reference sequence). For the CDR3, the DNA is TGTGCCAGCAGCTTAGCGAGCTCCTACAATGAGCAGTTCTTC. It codes for CASSLASSYNEQFF.

This chain joins TRBV27 and TRBJ1-1; D might be TRBD1 (6 bases). Trimming removed 6 bases at V and 1 base at J, with 12 bases between. Germline V CDR1 and CDR2: MNHEY, SMNVEV (reference sequence). This CDR3 contains 14 residues. CDR3 loop: CASRIDRWNTEAFF. In DNA form, the CDR3 reads TGTGCCAGCAGGATAGACAGGTGGAACACTGAAGCTTTCTTT.

The J gene is TRBJ1-2, the V gene TRBV24-1, with 8 bases lining up with TRBD1. Per germline, CDR1 KGHDR and CDR2 SFDVKD. The CDR3 runs 16 residues. Trimming took 2 bases from V and 4 from J; bases not matched to a gene: 8. CDR3 in amino acids: CATSDSLRGRGYGYTF. CDR3 coding DNA: TGTGCCACCAGTGATTCCCTCAGGGGGCGCGGCTATGGCTACACCTTC.

V is TRBV5-1 and J is TRBJ2-3, with TRBD1 identical over 7 bases. V lost 1 base and J lost 3; bases outside the gene matches: 8. This CDR3 comprises 16 residues. Per the germline V gene, CDR1 is SGHRS and CDR2 is YFSETQ. CDR3 coding DNA: TGCGCCAGCAGCTTGCAACAGGGGATTGGGACAGATACGCAGTATTTT. Protein sequence: CASSLQQGIGTDTQYF.